Below are 13 T cell receptor beta chains sequenced from a single sample in a study of Ad26.COV2.S vaccination and SARS-CoV-2 variants. The treatment denotes: some 19 received Ad26.COV2.S at low or high dose, single or two shots; five or six received placebo; per-sample allocation not given. Sampling was performed 63 days after the first vaccine or placebo injection. Sequencing used immunoSEQ multiplex PCR; TCRdb keeps in-frame clones, though not all of them. Here the sample spans about 350,000 clones, approximately 81% being singletons. Sequenced material: peripheral blood, taken in a trial of Ad26.COV2.S vaccine versus placebo. These receptors were taken from a person aged 18-65 years who received the Ad26.COV2.S COVID-19 vaccine or a placebo.

The V and J genes are TRBV7-8 and TRBJ1-1; 9 nucleotides agree with TRBD1. CDR1 and CDR2 from the germline V gene are SGHVS and FQNEAQ. With V trimmed by 4 bases and J by 3 bases, 0 bases remained unmatched. This CDR3 spans 13 amino acids. CDR3 region: CASSWTGDTEAFF. The CDR3, as DNA: TGTGCCAGCAGCTGGACAGGGGACACTGAAGCTTTCTTT.

The chain is built from TRBV25-1 and TRBJ2-7, with D perhaps TRBD2 (6 bases). Germline-derived CDR1 and CDR2 are MGHDK and SYGVNS. The length of the CDR3 is 16 residues. With 7 bases removed from V and 5 bases from J, the gap between germline ends came to 24 bases. CDR3 sequence: CASTPSGLGTWHEQYF. CDR3 nucleotide sequence: TGTGCCAGCACTCCCTCGGGACTCGGGACCTGGCACGAGCAGTACTTC.

The J gene is TRBJ2-2, the V gene TRBV5-1, with 7 bases matching TRBD2. With 4 bases clipped from V and 0 bases from J, the junction kept 3 bases outside the gene matches. Germline V gene data show CDR1 as SGHRS and CDR2 as YFSETQ. The CDR3 has 15 residues. CDR3 nucleotides: TGCGCCAGCAGCGGCGGGAGTTCGAACACCGGGGAGCTGTTTTTT. Translation: CASSGGSSNTGELFF.

The chain carries TRBV9 and TRBJ2-1, with D perhaps matching TRBD2 (5 bases). Looked up from germline, CDR1 is SGDLS and CDR2 is YYNGEE. The CDR3 extends over 15 amino acids. Trimming cost V 4 bases and J 3 bases, with 14 bases left between them. The CDR3: CASSFGVPLYNEQFF. The CDR3 coding sequence is TGTGCCAGCAGCTTCGGGGTCCCTCTCTACAATGAGCAGTTCTTC. Supplemented by reference TRBV9 and TRBJ2-1, the full variable domain reads DSGVTQTPKHLITATGQRVTLRCSPRSGDLSVYWYQQSLDQGLQFLIQYYNGEERAKGNILERFSAQQFPDLHSELNLSSLELGDSALYFCASSFGVPLYNEQFFGPGTRLTVL.

This clone was seen a handful of times. The same CDR3 can be traced to other DNA sequences in this sample. This rearrangement joins TRBV19 to TRBJ2-7, with D unresolved. Germline CDR1 is LNHDA and CDR2 is SQIVND (reference sequence). The CDR3 totals 12 residues. The ends were cut back, 4 bases at V and 4 bases at J, with 8 bases in the middle. CDR3 residues: CASSSGSYEQYF. The CDR3 DNA reads TGTGCCAGTAGTAGCGGAAGTTACGAGCAGTACTTC.

CDR3 in amino acids: CAISEFGSNQPQHF. The CDR3 DNA reads as TGTGCCATCAGTGAGTTTGGGAGCAATCAGCCCCAGCATTTT. J is TRBJ1-5 and V is TRBV10-3; D gene uncertain. Trimming shortened V by 1 base and J by 1 base, and 5 bases separated the two germline ends. The V gene's germline CDR1 is ENHRY and CDR2 SYGVKD. The CDR3 length is 14 residues.

The chain links TRBV3-1 (or the pseudogene TRBV3-2) to TRBJ1-1; D possibly corresponds to TRBD1 (6 bases). Germline lookup yields CDR1 LGHDT and CDR2 YNNKEL (reference sequence). The CDR3 is 15 residues long. V lost 4 bases and J 2 bases, leaving 14 bases between the germline ends. Here the CDR3 DNA reads TGTGCCAGCAGCCCCAATACGGGGGGCAACACTGAAGCTTTCTTT. Protein product: CASSPNTGGNTEAFF.

This clone turned up a few times. In DNA, the CDR3 is TGTGCCAGCAGGGACGGGACGAACACTGAAGCTTTCTTT. This translates into CASRDGTNTEAFF. The chain couples TRBV12-3 or TRBV12-4 to TRBJ1-1; tentative D call: TRBD1 (5 bases). Trimming cost V 6 bases and J 1 base, with 9 bases left between them. The CDR3 covers 13 residues.

The rearrangement links TRBV7-2 to TRBJ2-2; the match to TRBD2 covers 9 bases. V was clipped by 5 bases and J by 4 bases; unmatched bases: 5. CDR1 is SGHTA, CDR2 FQGNSA, per germline. This CDR3 is 15 amino acids long. CDR3 sequence (DNA): TGTGCCAGCAGCCCGCGGGGGGGCCTCACCGGGGAGCTGTTTTTT. Translation: CASSPRGGLTGELFF.

V gene TRBV12-5 combines with J gene TRBJ2-3; D call uncertain. V was pared by 6 bases and J by 4 bases, with 11 bases between. The CDR3 runs to 13 residues. Germline V CDR1 and CDR2: LGHNT, FRNRAP. The CDR3 coding sequence is TGTGCTAGTGGCCCCTCTGGGGCAGATACGCAGTATTTT. It encodes CASGPSGADTQYF.

The chain is built from TRBV4-1 and TRBJ2-1, with TRBD2 identical over 11 bases. Germline CDR1 MGHRA, CDR2 YSYEKL. After removal of 1 base from V and 0 bases from J, the junction contained 5 bases not matched to a gene. This CDR3 is built from 18 residues. The CDR3 spells CASSQGLAGGRSYNEQFF. CDR3 nucleotides: TGCGCCAGCAGCCAAGGCCTAGCGGGGGGCCGCTCCTACAATGAGCAGTTCTTC.

The chain couples TRBV9 to TRBJ2-2, with unresolved D. This CDR3 has 14 residues. CDR1 SGDLS and CDR2 YYNGEE come from the germline V gene. V was pared by 0 bases and J by 1 base, with 4 bases between. CDR3 protein: CASSVGKNTGELFF. The CDR3 DNA reads TGTGCCAGCAGCGTAGGCAAGAACACCGGGGAGCTGTTTTTT.

The rearrangement joins TRBV9 to TRBJ2-3, with TRBD2 matching 8 bases. Germline V gene sequence: CDR1 SGDLS, CDR2 YYNGEE. The CDR3 is 16 amino acids. The V gene end was trimmed by 1 base and the J gene end by 4 bases; junction bases not matched to a gene: 8. CDR3 DNA sequence: TGTGCCAGCAGCGTACTTAAGACTAGCGTAGCAGATACGCAGTATTTT. Its protein is CASSVLKTSVADTQYF.